This T cell receptor (beta chain) was captured by sequencing in a study of control samples from healthy donors and cancer patients. There are 12 residues in the CDR3. Trimming at V came to 6 bases and at J to 4 bases, leaving 3 bases not matched to a gene. Clones were sequenced by immunoSEQ multiplex PCR, and TCRdb holds only the in-frame ones, with some missing. Of about 160,000 clones detected, around 94% appear once; the ten largest clones hold approximately 15%. The chain has TRBV12-3 or TRBV12-4 and TRBJ2-7, with TRBD2 matching 7 bases. Input material: PBMCs. The receptor was isolated from a man aged 55 to 70 with colorectal cancer. The CDR3 DNA follows: TGTGCCAGCAGCTGGGAGGGATACGAGCAGTACTTC. Translated: CASSWEGYEQYF.